One T cell receptor beta chain is described in this entry. The target antigen is unknown. TCRdb keeps only in-frame clones here, not all; method: immunoSEQ multiplex PCR. Of more than 150,000 clones in the sample, around nine tenths were seen once. This sample was taken from a study of T cell responses to AZD1222 COVID-19 vaccine. Study-level points and caveats: Mostly white British, mostly female donors; authors suggested clonal diversity may be underestimated. Targets within unmutated variant regions were reportedly found for nearly half of spike-specific TCRs. An increase in Spike-specific TCR breadth and depth was observed after two AZD1222 doses. CD4 TCRs associated with vaccination spanned spike, dominating at 160-218 and 743-854.

The CDR3 consists of 14 residues. Per germline, CDR1 KGHDR and CDR2 SFDVKD. J lost 2 bases, V lost 5 bases, and 2 bases had no gene match. The sequence came from an adult who received the AZD1222 COVID-19 vaccine. V and J are TRBV24-1 and TRBJ2-1; 7 bases match TRBD2. The source was peripheral blood, collected 28 days after the second AZD1222 dose. Written as DNA, the CDR3 is TGTGCCACCAGTGCCGCGGGGGCCTACAATGAGCAGTTCTTC. This encodes CATSAAGAYNEQFF.